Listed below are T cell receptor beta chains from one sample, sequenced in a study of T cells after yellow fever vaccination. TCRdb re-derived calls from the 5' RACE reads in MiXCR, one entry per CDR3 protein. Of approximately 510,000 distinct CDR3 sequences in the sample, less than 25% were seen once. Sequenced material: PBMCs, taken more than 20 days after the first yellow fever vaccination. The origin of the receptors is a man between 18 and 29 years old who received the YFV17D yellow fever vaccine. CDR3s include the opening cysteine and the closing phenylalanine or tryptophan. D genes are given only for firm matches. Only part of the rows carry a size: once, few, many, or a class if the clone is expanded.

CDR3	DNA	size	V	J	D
CASRKLAGGDTQYF	TGTGCCAGCAGAAAACTAGCGGGGGGAGATACGCAGTATTTT	NA	TRBV6-2/TRBV6-3	TRBJ2-3	TRBD2
CSAVGGNHEQYF	TGCAGCGCTGTCGGGGGTAACCACGAGCAGTACTTC	NA	TRBV29-1	TRBJ2-7	NA
CASSTGTNGYTF	TGTGCCAGCAGCACCGGGACAAATGGCTACACCTTC	few	TRBV7-6	TRBJ1-2	NA
CASIGSHMNTEAFF	TGTGCCAGCATAGGGAGCCATATGAACACTGAAGCTTTCTTT	NA	TRBV2	TRBJ1-1	NA
CATSDPTTPNEQFF	TGTGCCACCAGTGACCCTACGACGCCCAATGAGCAGTTCTTC	NA	TRBV24-1	TRBJ2-1	NA
CAWSELGGVNTEAFF	TGTGCCTGGAGTGAGTTAGGGGGGGTAAACACTGAAGCTTTCTTT	NA	TRBV30	TRBJ1-1	NA
CASSDRDSHQETQYF	TGTGCCAGCAGTGACCGGGACAGCCATCAAGAGACCCAGTACTTC	NA	TRBV6-2/TRBV6-3	TRBJ2-5	TRBD1
CASSEDRGDEQFF	TGTGCCAGCAGCGAGGACAGGGGGGATGAGCAGTTCTTC	few	TRBV16	TRBJ2-1	TRBD1
CASSENRVLRNGYTF	TGCGCCAGCAGCGAGAACAGGGTACTTAGGAATGGCTACACCTTC	few	TRBV5-1	TRBJ1-2	NA
CSPATSAGGGDNEQFF	TGCAGCCCGGCTACTAGCGCGGGGGGTGGGGACAATGAGCAGTTCTTC	NA	TRBV20-1	TRBJ2-1	TRBD2
CSAPSPGGLYNEQFF	TGCAGTGCCCCTTCACCGGGGGGCCTCTACAATGAGCAGTTCTTC	NA	TRBV20-1	TRBJ2-1	NA
CSAHVLALRETQYF	TGCAGTGCTCACGTCCTGGCCCTCAGGGAGACCCAGTACTTC	NA	TRBV20-1	TRBJ2-5	NA
CASSPSQNYGYTF	TGTGCCAGCTCACCATCTCAAAACTATGGCTACACCTTC	NA	TRBV18	TRBJ1-2	NA
CASSQVGGSDTQYF	TGCGCCAGCAGCCAAGTAGGAGGGTCAGATACGCAGTATTTT	few	TRBV4-1	TRBJ2-3	NA
CASRNSGGSEAFF	TGTGCCAGCAGAAACAGCGGGGGGTCTGAAGCTTTCTTT	NA	TRBV11-2	TRBJ1-1	NA
CASSQADRASEQYF	TGCGCCAGCAGCCAGGCGGACAGGGCGAGTGAGCAGTACTTC	NA	TRBV4-3	TRBJ2-7	TRBD1
CSAREFGAGSSYNEQFF	TGCAGTGCTAGAGAGTTTGGTGCGGGGAGCTCCTACAATGAGCAGTTCTTC	NA	TRBV20-1	TRBJ2-1	NA
CATSADRVGEQYF	TGTGCCACCAGCGCCGACAGGGTAGGCGAGCAGTACTTC	NA	TRBV15	TRBJ2-7	TRBD1
CASSLSPLGNTEAFF	TGCGCCAGCAGCTTATCTCCGTTGGGGAACACTGAAGCTTTCTTT	NA	TRBV5-1	TRBJ1-1	NA
CASSYLLPGSGQETQYF	TGTGCCAGCAGTTACCTACTTCCGGGCTCGGGGCAAGAGACCCAGTACTTC	NA	TRBV6-5	TRBJ2-5	NA
CASSINAGRGLYEQYF	TGTGCCAGTAGTATAAACGCGGGCAGGGGGCTCTACGAGCAGTACTTC	NA	TRBV19	TRBJ2-7	TRBD1
CASSFGTASTDTQYF	TGCGCCAGCAGCTTCGGGACAGCCTCCACAGATACGCAGTATTTT	many	TRBV5-1	TRBJ2-3	TRBD1
CASSWTGRDTQYF	TGTGCCAGCAGCTGGACAGGGAGGGATACGCAGTATTTT	few	TRBV7-2	TRBJ2-3	TRBD1
CASNADVRETQYF	TGTGCCAGCAACGCAGACGTCCGGGAGACCCAGTACTTC	NA	TRBV2	TRBJ2-5	NA
CASSSMSQGNTEAFF	TGTGCCAGCAGCTCGATGTCCCAGGGGAACACTGAAGCTTTCTTT	many	TRBV7-2	TRBJ1-1	NA
CASSLAAATNEKLFF	TGCGCCAGCAGCTTGGCCGCGGCAACTAATGAAAAACTGTTTTTT	few	TRBV5-1	TRBJ1-4	NA
CASSPDQGQRGDEKLFF	TGTGCCAGCAGCCCAGACCAGGGACAAAGGGGGGATGAAAAACTGTTTTTT	few	TRBV7-9	TRBJ1-4	NA
CASSPDGETQYF	TGTGCCAGCAGCCCCGACGGGGAGACCCAGTACTTC	many	TRBV13	TRBJ2-5	NA
CASSPRGLANYGYTF	TGTGCCAGCAGCCCCCGGGGCTTAGCTAACTATGGCTACACCTTC	NA	TRBV12-3/TRBV12-4	TRBJ1-2	NA
CASSSRQGINEQFF	TGTGCCAGCTCATCAAGACAGGGGATTAATGAGCAGTTCTTC	many	TRBV18	TRBJ2-1	TRBD1
CATSRVPQGPQETQYF	TGTGCCACCAGCAGAGTCCCGCAGGGCCCACAAGAGACCCAGTACTTC	NA	TRBV15	TRBJ2-5	NA
CATGDRGAGELFF	TGTGCCACCGGAGACAGGGGGGCCGGGGAGCTGTTTTTT	NA	TRBV15	TRBJ2-2	TRBD1
CASSHRQGEDIQYF	TGTGCCAGCAGTCATAGGCAGGGCGAAGACATTCAGTACTTC	few	TRBV7-9	TRBJ2-4	NA
CASSLWGNTEAFF	TGTGCCAGCAGCTTATGGGGGAACACTGAAGCTTTCTTT	many	TRBV7-2	TRBJ1-1	NA
CSARDQGGGASGEQFF	TGCAGTGCTAGAGATCAGGGCGGGGGGGCGTCCGGTGAGCAGTTCTTC	few	TRBV20-1	TRBJ2-1	TRBD2
CASSSDRGQVTGELFF	TGTGCCAGCTCATCGGACAGGGGGCAGGTCACCGGGGAGCTGTTTTTT	NA	TRBV18	TRBJ2-2	TRBD1
CASSIQGSTSPLHF	TGTGCCAGCAGCATACAGGGTTCTACTTCACCCCTCCACTTT	NA	TRBV7-2	TRBJ1-6	NA
CASSLSGTDTQYF	TGCGCCAGCAGCTTGTCCGGCACAGATACGCAGTATTTT	many	TRBV5-1	TRBJ2-3	NA
CASSLSPMGNTGELFF	TGCGCCAGCAGCTTATCCCCAATGGGGAACACCGGGGAGCTGTTTTTT	few	TRBV5-1	TRBJ2-2	NA
CASSFEGLGGYTF	TGTGCCAGCAGCTTTGAAGGTCTGGGCGGCTACACCTTC	few	TRBV5-6	TRBJ1-2	NA
CASSHRPLGRDVDAQYF	TGCGCCAGCAGTCATCGCCCACTAGGACGGGACGTGGACGCGCAGTATTTT	few	TRBV23-1	TRBJ2-3	NA
CASGDSQETQYF	TGTGCCAGCGGGGACAGCCAAGAGACCCAGTACTTC	few	TRBV2	TRBJ2-5	TRBD1
CSARERYEQYF	TGCAGTGCCAGAGAACGTTACGAGCAGTACTTC	few	TRBV20-1	TRBJ2-7	NA
CASSMERGEYEQYF	TGTGCCAGCAGCATGGAGAGGGGGGAGTACGAGCAGTACTTC	NA	TRBV7-9	TRBJ2-7	NA
CASRSQGFGDEAFF	TGTGCCAGTAGATCCCAGGGTTTTGGGGATGAAGCTTTCTTT	NA	TRBV12-3/TRBV12-4	TRBJ1-1	NA
CASSLNGPLAGATDTQYF	TGCGCCAGCAGCTTGAACGGCCCTCTAGCGGGGGCCACAGATACGCAGTATTTT	few	TRBV5-1	TRBJ2-3	TRBD2
CASQADESNSPLHF	TGTGCCAGCCAGGCGGACGAATCCAATTCACCCCTCCACTTT	few	TRBV2	TRBJ1-6	NA
CASSGQGDFGNQPQHF	TGTGCCAGCAGCGGACAGGGGGATTTTGGCAATCAGCCCCAGCATTTT	NA	TRBV7-2	TRBJ1-5	TRBD1
CASSEAQYNEQFF	TGTGCCAGCAGTGAGGCCCAATACAATGAGCAGTTCTTC	few	TRBV2	TRBJ2-1	NA
CASSQDGSSNYGYTF	TGCGCCAGCAGCCAAGACGGATCCTCCAACTATGGCTACACCTTC	NA	TRBV4-3	TRBJ1-2	NA
CSAWDSRNSPLHF	TGCAGTGCTTGGGACAGCCGTAATTCACCCCTCCACTTT	NA	TRBV20-1	TRBJ1-6	TRBD1
CASSFLPPAGQETQYF	TGTGCCAGCAGCTTCCTGCCACCAGCAGGCCAAGAGACCCAGTACTTC	few	TRBV11-3	TRBJ2-5	NA
CASSQRWVSGNTIYF	TGCGCCAGCAGCCAACGCTGGGTCTCTGGAAACACCATATATTTT	few	TRBV4-1	TRBJ1-3	NA
CASREGGEDYNEQFF	TGTGCCAGCCGGGAGGGCGGGGAGGACTACAATGAGCAGTTCTTC	few	TRBV28	TRBJ2-1	TRBD2